The 10 T cell receptor beta chains below all came from one sample that was sequenced in a study of shared T cell receptors in the human thymus. TCRdb's copy holds only in-frame clones and misses some; the assay was immunoSEQ multiplex PCR. The table shows 540,000 or so clones, with around three quarters occurring only once. This sample also appeared in a second study, on human thymus T cells.

Sequencing input: thymocytes. The receptor set was obtained from a boy younger than two with a congenital heart defect.

V gene TRBV27 combines with J gene TRBJ1-5; 9 bases agree with TRBD1. Germline trimming cut 6 bases from V and 0 bases from J; bases unmatched to any gene: 12. Germline V gene lookup returns CDR1 MNHEY and CDR2 SMNVEV (reference sequence). The CDR3 runs 18 residues. CDR3: CASREGTGQSYSNQPQHF. The CDR3 bases are TGTGCCAGCAGGGAAGGGACAGGGCAATCTTATAGCAATCAGCCCCAGCATTTT.

The chain carries TRBV7-3 and TRBJ2-1; TRBD2 agrees at 7 bases. The CDR3 covers 15 residues. V trimming: 6 bases; J trimming: 5 bases; junction bases outside the gene matches: 10. Germline V gene sequence: CDR1 SGHTA, CDR2 FQGTGA. This chain's CDR3 is CASSINSGIDNEQFF. The DNA for the CDR3 is TGTGCCAGCAGTATAAACAGCGGGATAGACAATGAGCAGTTCTTC.

This clone was counted a single time. The rearrangement uses TRBV6-1 and TRBJ1-4; possibly TRBD1 for D (5 bases). Looked up from germline, CDR1 is MNHNS and CDR2 is SASEGT. This CDR3 contains 14 residues. In DNA form, the CDR3 reads TGTGCTCCCCCCGGTGGGGGGGATGGTGAAAAACTGTTTTTT. Its protein is CAPPGGGDGEKLFF.

J is TRBJ1-2 and V is TRBV6-4, with D uncertain. The CDR3 loop spans 12 amino acids. Germline CDR1 is MRHNA and CDR2 is SNTAGT. V dropped 5 bases and J dropped 4 bases, with 8 bases sitting between them. The CDR3 sequence is CASSFRPYGYTF. The CDR3 DNA follows: TGTGCCAGCAGTTTCCGTCCCTATGGCTACACCTTC.

This chain links TRBV18 with TRBJ1-2; weak D call: TRBD1 (5 bases). Trimming left V 3 bases short and J 1 base short, with 9 bases between. The germline V gene encodes CDR1 KGHSH and CDR2 LQKENI. The CDR3 sequence is 14 residues long. The CDR3 here is CASSPQTVNYGYTF. The CDR3 DNA is TGTGCCAGCTCACCCCAGACAGTTAACTATGGCTACACCTTC.

The chain carries TRBV30 and TRBJ2-5; TRBD2 matches 7 bases. There are 16 residues in the CDR3. Germline V gene lookup returns CDR1 GTSNPN and CDR2 SVGIG (reference sequence). V lost 4 bases and J lost 1; bases outside the gene matches: 12. CDR3 bases: TGTGCCTGGATAGTCCCTAGCGGAGGTCCCCAAGAGACCCAGTACTTC. Its protein is CAWIVPSGGPQETQYF.

There are a few counts of this clone. The chain recombines TRBV5-1 with TRBJ1-4; D may be TRBD1 (5 bases). Germline V lookup: CDR1 SGHRS, CDR2 YFSETQ. Trimming removed 1 base from V and 8 bases from J, with 12 bases in between. The CDR3 contains 14 residues. The CDR3 loop reads CASSLSREQEKLFF. The DNA for the CDR3 is TGCGCCAGCAGCTTGAGCAGGGAACAAGAAAAACTGTTTTTT.

V usage is TRBV10-3 and J usage is TRBJ2-3; 11 positions agree with TRBD1. Germline lookup yields CDR1 ENHRY and CDR2 SYGVKD. The J segment lost 6 bases and the V segment lost 10 bases, leaving 6 bases of the junction unmatched. The CDR3 has 13 amino acids. In nucleotides, the CDR3 is TGTGCCACCCGGGACAGGGGGGTGGATACGCAGTATTTT. Protein product: CATRDRGVDTQYF.

This chain links TRBV10-3 with TRBJ2-1; 12 bases map to TRBD2. Losses at the gene ends were 2 bases for V and 8 bases for J; bases not matched to a gene: 13. This CDR3 has 18 residues. Looked up from germline, CDR1 is ENHRY and CDR2 is SYGVKD. The CDR3 region has the DNA TGTGCCATCAGTGAGCCTCGAGGCAGACTAGCGGGAGACGATGAGCAGTTCTTC. Its translation: CAISEPRGRLAGDDEQFF.

The chain joins TRBV5-4 to TRBJ2-7, with 9 bases matching TRBD1. V was pared by 3 bases and J by 2 bases, with 6 bases of the junction left unmatched. Germline V CDR1 and CDR2: SGHNT, YYREEE (reference sequence). There are 15 residues in the CDR3. DNA for the CDR3: TGTGCCAGCAGCTCATTGGACAGGGGACCCTACGAGCAGTACTTC. Translation: CASSSLDRGPYEQYF.